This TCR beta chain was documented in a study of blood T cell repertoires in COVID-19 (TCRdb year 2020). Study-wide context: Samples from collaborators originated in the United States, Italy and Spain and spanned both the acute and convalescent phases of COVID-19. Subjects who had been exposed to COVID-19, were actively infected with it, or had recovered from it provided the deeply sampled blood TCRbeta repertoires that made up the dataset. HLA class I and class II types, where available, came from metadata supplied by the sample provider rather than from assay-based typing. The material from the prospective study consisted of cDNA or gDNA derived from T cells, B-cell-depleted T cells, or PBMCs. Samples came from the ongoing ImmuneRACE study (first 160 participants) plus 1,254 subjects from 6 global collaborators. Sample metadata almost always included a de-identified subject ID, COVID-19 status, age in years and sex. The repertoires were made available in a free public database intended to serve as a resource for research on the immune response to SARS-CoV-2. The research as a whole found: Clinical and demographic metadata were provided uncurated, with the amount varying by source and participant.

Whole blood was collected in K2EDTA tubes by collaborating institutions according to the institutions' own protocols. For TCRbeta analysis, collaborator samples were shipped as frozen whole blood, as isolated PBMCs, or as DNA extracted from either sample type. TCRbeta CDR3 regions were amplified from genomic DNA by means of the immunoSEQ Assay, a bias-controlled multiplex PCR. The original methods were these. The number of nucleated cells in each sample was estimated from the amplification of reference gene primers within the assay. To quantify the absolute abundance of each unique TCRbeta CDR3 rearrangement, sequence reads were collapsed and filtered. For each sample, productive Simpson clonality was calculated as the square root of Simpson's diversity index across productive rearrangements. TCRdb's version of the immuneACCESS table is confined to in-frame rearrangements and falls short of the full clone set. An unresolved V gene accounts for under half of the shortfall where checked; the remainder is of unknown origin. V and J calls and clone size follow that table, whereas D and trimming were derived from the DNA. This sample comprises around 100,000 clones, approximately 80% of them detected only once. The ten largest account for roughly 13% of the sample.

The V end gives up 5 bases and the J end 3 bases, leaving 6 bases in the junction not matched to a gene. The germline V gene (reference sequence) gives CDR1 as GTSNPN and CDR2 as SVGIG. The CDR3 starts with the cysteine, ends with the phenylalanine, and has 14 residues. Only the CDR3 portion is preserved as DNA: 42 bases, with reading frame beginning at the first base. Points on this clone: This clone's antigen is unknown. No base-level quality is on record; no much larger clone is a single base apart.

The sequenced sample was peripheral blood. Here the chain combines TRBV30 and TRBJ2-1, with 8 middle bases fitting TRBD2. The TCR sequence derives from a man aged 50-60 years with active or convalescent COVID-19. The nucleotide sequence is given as TGTGCCTGGTTCCCTAGCGGGCACTACAATGAGCAGTTCTTC. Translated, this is CAWFPSGHYNEQFF. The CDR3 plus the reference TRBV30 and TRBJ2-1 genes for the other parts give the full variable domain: SQTIHQWPATLVQPVGSPLSLECTVEGTSNPNLYWYRQAAGRGLQLLFYSVGIGQISSEVPQNLSASRPQDRQFILSSKKLLLSDSGFYLCAWFPSGHYNEQFFGPGTRLTVL.